Following are 19 T cell receptor beta chains from one sample sequenced in a study of blood T cell repertoires in COVID-19. Method: immunoSEQ multiplex PCR; TCRdb's copy keeps in-frame clones and lacks some. Counted here are about 190,000 clones, roughly four fifths occurring once; the ten biggest clones make up roughly 13%. Material: peripheral blood. The source is a middle-aged man who had recovered from COVID-19.

The table lists this clone with a few counts. The chain has TRBV28 and TRBJ2-7; TRBD1 agrees at 8 bases. The junction had 15 bases not matched to a gene; V was cut back by 5 bases and J by 3 bases. Germline values: CDR1 MDHEN, CDR2 SYDVKM. There are 17 residues in the CDR3. CDR3 sequence (DNA): TGTGCCAGCAGTAGGGGGGAAGACAGGGGAGGAGTCTACGAGCAGTACTTC. This gives the protein CASSRGEDRGGVYEQYF.

This clone was recorded only once. The V gene is TRBV9, the J gene TRBJ2-1, with D possibly being TRBD2 (6 bases). V gave up 6 bases and J gave up 3 bases, with 16 bases separating them. This CDR3 region has 15 residues. Germline assignment: CDR1 SGDLS and CDR2 YYNGEE. In DNA form, the CDR3 reads TGTGCCAGCACCCCGATAGCGGAAAGCTACAATGAGCAGTTCTTC. Translation gives CASTPIAESYNEQFF.

The chain combines TRBV6-2 or TRBV6-3 with TRBJ2-7; weak D call: TRBD2 (6 bases). This CDR3 spans 15 amino acids. In germline, CDR1 is MNHEY, CDR2 SVGEGT. Trimming left V 5 bases short and J 2 bases short, with 16 bases between. In DNA, the CDR3 is TGTGCCAGCAGTCTCAGTTGGAGGGGCGCCTACGAGCAGTACTTC. Its protein product is CASSLSWRGAYEQYF.

This chain links TRBV5-1 with TRBJ1-1, with D unclear. The germline gives CDR1 SGHRS, CDR2 YFSETQ. This CDR3 has 15 residues. The germline V and J ends were trimmed by 0 bases and 4 bases, with 13 bases remaining between them. The CDR3 bases are TGCGCCAGCAGCTTGGGGGAGAGCTGGGGCACTGAAGCTTTCTTT. Protein: CASSLGESWGTEAFF.

The chain recombines TRBV12-5 with TRBJ2-1, with D unresolved. The CDR3 is 14 amino acids. CDR1 is LGHNT and CDR2 is FRNRAP in the germline V gene. V was cut by 2 bases and J by 5 bases, with 10 bases left in between. The CDR3 DNA is TGTGCTAGTGGTTTGTGGCAGGAAAACAATGAGCAGTTCTTC. Amino acids: CASGLWQENNEQFF.

The chain is built from TRBV6-1 and TRBJ2-3; tentatively, D is TRBD2 (5 bases). V lost 1 base and J 1 base, leaving 9 bases between the germline ends. The CDR3 sequence is 15 residues long. The germline V gene has CDR1 MNHNS and CDR2 SASEGT. In nucleotides, the CDR3 is TGTGCCAGCAGTGAAGTGGTGGAGGGCACAGATACGCAGTATTTT. Its translation is CASSEVVEGTDTQYF.

This chain uses TRBV28 with TRBJ2-7; 9 nucleotides align to TRBD2. Per germline, CDR1 MDHEN and CDR2 SYDVKM. This CDR3 is 13 amino acids long. V lost 8 bases and J lost 4; bases outside the gene matches: 6. As DNA, the CDR3 is TGTGCCAGCCAAGCGGGAGGAGGTTACGAGCAGTACTTC. As protein: CASQAGGGYEQYF.

A few counts support this clone. The chain combines TRBV9 with TRBJ2-1; TRBD1 matches 10 bases. The germline V gene has CDR1 SGDLS and CDR2 YYNGEE. V gave up 3 bases and J gave up 3 bases; unmatched junction bases: 12. The CDR3 spans 18 residues. The CDR3 protein is CASSAPRIRDRGYNEQFF. The CDR3 DNA is TGTGCCAGCAGCGCCCCTCGAATCCGGGACAGGGGCTACAATGAGCAGTTCTTC.

V gene TRBV11-3 combines with J gene TRBJ2-7; possibly TRBD2 for D (6 bases). This CDR3 is 15 amino acids long. V was cut by 5 bases and J by 2 bases, with 16 bases left in between. Germline V gives CDR1 SGHNT, CDR2 YENEEA. The CDR3 sequence is CASSRYSGETYEQYF. CDR3 nucleotide sequence: TGTGCCAGCAGCCGTTATTCGGGGGAGACCTACGAGCAGTACTTC. Combining the CDR3 with reference TRBV11-3 and TRBJ2-7 gives the whole variable domain EAGVVQSPRYKIIEKKQPVAFWCNPISGHNTLYWYLQNLGQGPELLIRYENEEAVDDSQLPKDRFSAERLKGVDSTLKIQPAELGDSAVYLCASSRYSGETYEQYFGPGTRLTVT.

The chain links TRBV24-1 to TRBJ2-3; tentatively, D is TRBD1 (6 bases). The CDR3 consists of 16 residues. Trimming pared 3 bases from V and 1 base from J, leaving 13 bases between. Germline loops: CDR1 KGHDR, CDR2 SFDVKD. The CDR3 sequence: CATSDLSGTRTDTQYF. Written as DNA, the CDR3 is TGTGCCACCAGTGATCTATCGGGGACACGCACAGATACGCAGTATTTT.

J is TRBJ2-5 and V is TRBV7-6, with 7 bases identical to TRBD2. V shed 0 bases and J 5 bases; nucleotides not matched to a gene: 12. This CDR3 is 17 amino acids long. Germline V CDR1 and CDR2: SGHVS, FNYEAQ. The CDR3 DNA reads as TGTGCCAGCAGCTTAGCGGTGGTGGGAGGGCCCGCGGAGACCCAGTACTTC. Translation: CASSLAVVGGPAETQYF.

The chain has TRBV7-8 and TRBJ2-2; TRBD1 might be the D (5 bases). Germline CDR1 reads SGHVS; CDR2 reads FQNEAQ. The CDR3 runs to 16 residues. Trimming removed 9 bases at V and 0 bases at J, with 17 bases between. DNA of the CDR3: TGTGCCAGTGCGCGGCAGGGCGGTACGAACACCGGGGAGCTGTTTTTT. It is translated as CASARQGGTNTGELFF.

The V gene is TRBV30, the J gene TRBJ1-1; 7 bases align to TRBD1. Trimming cost V 2 bases and J 5 bases; bases outside gene matches: 5. This CDR3 region has 13 residues. CDR1 is GTSNPN and CDR2 is SVGIG in the germline V gene (reference sequence). The CDR3, as DNA: TGTGCCTGGAGTCGTAGGGGGCGGACTGAAGCTTTCTTT. Translating it yields CAWSRRGRTEAFF.

The rearrangement links TRBV30 to TRBJ2-1, with 9 positions matching TRBD1. The V gene end was trimmed by 2 bases and the J gene end by 10 bases; junction bases not matched to a gene: 6. The CDR3 contains 13 residues. Germline CDR1 reads GTSNPN; CDR2 reads SVGIG (reference sequence). CDR3 nucleotides: TGTGCCTGGAGTCCTGGGACAGGGAGGGAGCAGTTCTTC. It is translated as CAWSPGTGREQFF.

The chain combines TRBV28 with TRBJ2-3; no clear D gene. The CDR3 length is 12 residues. Looked up from germline, CDR1 is MDHEN and CDR2 is SYDVKM. The germline V and J ends were trimmed by 6 bases and 0 bases, with 4 bases remaining between them. In nucleotides, the CDR3 is TGTGCCAGCAGCCTTAGCACAGATACGCAGTATTTT. Translation gives CASSLSTDTQYF.

The chain recombines TRBV27 with TRBJ2-7, with a possible D match to TRBD2 (6 bases). This CDR3 spans 13 amino acids. The V and J ends lost 8 bases and 0 bases respectively, with 11 bases between them. Germline V gene sequence: CDR1 MNHEY, CDR2 SMNVEV (reference sequence). In nucleotides, the CDR3 is TGTGCCAGCGGCGACGGGAGCTCCTACGAGCAGTACTTC. Translation: CASGDGSSYEQYF.

The chain employs TRBV27 and TRBJ2-7, with D maybe TRBD2 (6 bases). There are 14 residues in the CDR3. Germline V CDR1 and CDR2: MNHEY, SMNVEV (reference sequence). V was pared by 4 bases and J by 6 bases, with 16 bases between. DNA of the CDR3: TGTGCCAGCAGTTCGGGGCTGGGGGGAGCCGAGCAGTACTTC. Protein: CASSSGLGGAEQYF.

The table lists this clone with many counts. The chain carries TRBV7-3 and TRBJ2-3, with a possible D match to TRBD1 (5 bases). This CDR3 is built from 19 residues. Trimming shortened V by 2 bases and J by 2 bases, and 23 bases separated the two germline ends. Germline loops: CDR1 SGHTA, CDR2 FQGTGA. In nucleotides, the CDR3 is TGTGCCAGCAGCTTAGCTTTCCTTGTTACAGGTGATACCACAGATACGCAGTATTTT. This sequence encodes CASSLAFLVTGDTTDTQYF.

This chain links TRBV19 with TRBJ2-1, with D uncertain. Germline CDR1 and CDR2: LNHDA and SQIVND (reference sequence). The CDR3 runs to 11 residues. V lost 5 bases to trimming and J lost 9 bases, with 8 bases between them. The DNA for the CDR3 is TGTGCCAGTAGTTTGGCTAGTGAGCAGTTCTTC. This translates into CASSLASEQFF.